The 16 T cell receptor beta chains below all came from one sample that was sequenced in a study of cytomegalovirus exposure and HLA in healthy donors. Use of 60 Vbeta and 13 Jbeta primers characterized the PCR. TCRdb keeps only in-frame clones here, not all; method: immunoSEQ multiplex PCR. Of approximately 27,000 clones in the sample, 62% were seen once. Material: PBMCs. These receptor sequences come from a male donor in good health and CMV-seropositive.

This clone was detected a few times. The genes are TRBV4-2 and TRBJ2-3, with 10 bases aligning to TRBD2. V lost 3 bases, J lost 0 bases, and 15 bases stayed unmatched. CDR1 and CDR2 (germline): LGHNA, YNFKEQ. The length of the CDR3 is 20 residues. DNA of the CDR3: TGTGCCAGCAGCCATGAAATTCTAGCGGGGGCCAGAACTAGCACAGATACGCAGTATTTT. It specifies CASSHEILAGARTSTDTQYF.

The chain uses TRBV16 and TRBJ1-5, with D perhaps matching TRBD1 (6 bases). The CDR3 covers 18 residues. The germline CDR1 and CDR2 sequences are KGHSY and FQNENV. Trimming removed 4 bases from V and 0 bases from J, with 19 bases in between. The CDR3 loop is CASSPRGGGPYSNQPQHF. The CDR3 DNA follows: TGTGCCAGCAGCCCCCGAGGGGGGGGCCCATATAGCAATCAGCCCCAGCATTTT.

The chain recombines TRBV19 with TRBJ1-1; possibly TRBD1 for D (5 bases). Germline loops: CDR1 LNHDA, CDR2 SQIVND (reference sequence). The CDR3 length is 16 residues. V shed 4 bases and J shed 0 bases, with 15 bases lying between them. CDR3 residues: CASSRGVGSLNTEAFF. The CDR3 nucleotides read TGTGCCAGTAGTAGGGGGGTGGGCAGCCTGAACACTGAAGCTTTCTTT. Combining the CDR3 with reference TRBV19 and TRBJ1-1 gives the whole variable domain DGGITQSPKYLFRKEGQNVTLSCEQNLNHDAMYWYRQDPGQGLRLIYYSQIVNDFQKGDIAEGYSVSREKKESFPLTVTSAQKNPTAFYLCASSRGVGSLNTEAFFGQGTRLTVV.

The chain combines TRBV7-9 with TRBJ1-5, with D possibly TRBD1 on 6 matching bases. Germline V gives CDR1 SEHNR, CDR2 FQNEAQ (reference sequence). The length of the CDR3 is 16 residues. The V and J ends lost 0 bases and 6 bases respectively, with 15 bases between them. CDR3: CASSLALGGAIQPQHF. DNA for the CDR3: TGTGCCAGCAGCTTAGCGCTGGGGGGGGCAATTCAGCCCCAGCATTTT.

A single count supports this clone. The CDR3, as DNA: TGTGCCAGCAGCAGGGGCACAAATCAGCCCCAGCATTTT. This sequence encodes CASSRGTNQPQHF. V usage is TRBV7-2 and J usage is TRBJ1-5, with D possibly matching TRBD1 (5 bases). CDR3 length: 13 residues. Trimming pared 5 bases from V and 4 bases from J, leaving 9 bases between. CDR1 and CDR2 from the germline V gene are SGHTA and FQGNSA.

On this clone: A much larger clone sits a single nucleotide away, making a read error possible. The chain is built from TRBV6-1 and TRBJ2-6, with 8 bases that match TRBD1. Germline V gives CDR1 MNHNS, CDR2 SASEGT. The CDR3 length is 15 residues. This chain's CDR3 is CASSETGDGANVPTF. The CDR3 bases are TGTGCCAGCAGTGAGACAGGGGATGGGGCCAACGTCCCGACTTTC.

This clone appeared many times. One base separates it from a far larger clone, so it is likely a read error. The V call is TRBV6-5, the J call TRBJ2-1, with D unresolved. This CDR3 is 15 amino acids long. Germline CDR1 and CDR2: MNHEY and SVGAGI. V lost 2 bases to trimming and J lost 4 bases, with 12 bases between them. The CDR3, as DNA: TGTGCCAGCAGTTACGTCGAGACTGGTTACAATGAGCAGTTCTTC. It yields the protein CASSYVETGYNEQFF.

The V and J genes are TRBV11-3 and TRBJ2-2, with D possibly being TRBD2 (6 bases). Germline-derived CDR1 and CDR2 are SGHNT and YENEEA. This CDR3 spans 16 amino acids. Trimming pared 5 bases from V and 5 bases from J, leaving 18 bases between. CDR3 sequence: CASSPYGGRLTGELFF. As DNA, the CDR3 is TGTGCCAGCAGCCCCTACGGGGGACGGTTGACCGGGGAGCTGTTTTTT.

This sequence joins TRBV11-2 and TRBJ2-2, with 8 bases fitting TRBD1. Germline V CDR1 and CDR2: SGHAT, FQNNGV. The J segment lost 7 bases and the V segment lost 3 bases, leaving 7 bases of the junction unmatched. The length of the CDR3 is 15 residues. CDR3 residues: CASSFRDRNHGELFF. The CDR3 DNA follows: TGTGCCAGCAGCTTCCGGGACAGGAACCACGGGGAGCTGTTTTTT.

This sequence joins TRBV7-9 and TRBJ1-1, with D possibly being TRBD1 (6 bases). CDR3 length equals 16 residues. Trimming took 5 bases from V and 0 from J, leaving 16 bases between them. Germline lookup yields CDR1 SEHNR and CDR2 FQNEAQ (reference sequence). The CDR3 DNA sequence: TGTGCCAGCAGCCTGACAGGCGGAGTTATGAACACTGAAGCTTTCTTT. It encodes CASSLTGGVMNTEAFF.

The V and J genes are TRBV19 and TRBJ2-1; 11 nucleotides line up with TRBD1. V gave up 5 bases and J gave up 15 bases; unmatched junction bases: 6. The CDR3 runs to 12 residues. Germline V gene sequence: CDR1 LNHDA, CDR2 SQIVND (reference sequence). CDR3 DNA sequence: TGTGCCAGTAGTGTCCCGGGACAGGGGGGGTTCTTC. This encodes CASSVPGQGGFF. The entire variable domain, with the rest obtained from reference TRBV19 and TRBJ2-1, is as follows: DGGITQSPKYLFRKEGQNVTLSCEQNLNHDAMYWYRQDPGQGLRLIYYSQIVNDFQKGDIAEGYSVSREKKESFPLTVTSAQKNPTAFYLCASSVPGQGGFFGPGTRLTVL.

A remark on this clone: An end of the junction does not agree with germline; a read error may underlie this. The rearrangement uses TRBV19 and TRBJ1-5, with 8 bases matching TRBD1. The CDR3 length is 15 residues. Looked up from germline, CDR1 is LNHDA and CDR2 is SQIVND (reference sequence). CDR3 sequence (DNA): TGTGCCAGTAGTAGTGGACAGGGTGGTAATCAACCCCAGCATTTT. As protein: CASSSGQGGNQPQHF. Using reference TRBV19 and TRBJ1-5 for the parts outside the CDR3, the full variable domain is DGGITQSPKYLFRKEGQNVTLSCEQNLNHDAMYWYRQDPGQGLRLIYYSQIVNDFQKGDIAEGYSVSREKKESFPLTVTSAQKNPTAFYLCASSSGQGGNQPQHFGDGTRLSIL.

The J gene is TRBJ2-7, the V gene TRBV7-2, with 7 nucleotides matching TRBD2. The CDR3 totals 13 residues. Per germline, CDR1 SGHTA and CDR2 FQGNSA. V lost 8 bases, J lost 5 bases, and 9 bases stayed unmatched. The CDR3 DNA reads as TGTGCCAGCCAGCGGGGAGGTAGCCACGAGCAGTACTTC. Its protein is CASQRGGSHEQYF.

The rearrangement joins TRBV6-5 to TRBJ1-2; 9 nucleotides align to TRBD1. This CDR3 contains 14 residues. V lost 5 bases, J lost 3 bases, and 4 bases stayed unmatched. From germline, CDR1 is MNHEY and CDR2 SVGAGI. In DNA, the CDR3 is TGTGCCAGCAGTCGACAGGGGGTTGACTATGGCTACACCTTC. Residues: CASSRQGVDYGYTF.

The genes are TRBV30 and TRBJ1-2, with D perhaps matching TRBD1 (5 bases). Germline V lookup: CDR1 GTSNPN, CDR2 SVGIG (reference sequence). Trimming stripped 4 bases from V and 6 bases from J, with 18 bases between. There are 14 residues in the CDR3. DNA for the CDR3: TGTGCCTGGAAGGCGGGGCCCACCACTAATGGCTACACCTTC. This gives the protein CAWKAGPTTNGYTF.

The rearrangement uses TRBV10-1 and TRBJ1-4; tentative D call: TRBD1 (6 bases). Trimming cost V 6 bases and J 0 bases, with 11 bases left between them. Germline V lookup: CDR1 WNHNN, CDR2 SYGVQD (reference sequence). CDR3 length equals 15 residues. The CDR3: CASSAGQTTNEKLFF. The CDR3 DNA reads as TGCGCCAGCAGCGCCGGACAGACAACTAATGAAAAACTGTTTTTT.